This T cell receptor beta chain emerged from a study of CD8 T cells in ankylosing spondylitis. This CDR3 is built from 16 residues. Germline CDR1 is SGHRS and CDR2 is YFSETQ. The ends lost 4 bases at V and 5 bases at J; junction bases unmatched: 10. Study findings and constraints: Ankylosing spondylitis blood appeared to carry a characteristic TCR beta motif of roughly 8 highly homologous variants.

This clonotype came up many times. The antigen remains unidentified. TCRdb re-called the 5' RACE reads through MiXCR, storing one row per CDR3 protein. The repertoire holds about 130,000 distinct CDR3 sequences, with 6% to 8.5% as singletons. The sample comprised blood, either unsorted or a sorted T cell fraction (not recorded which). This TCR came from a female donor with ankylosing spondylitis or in good health (not recorded which). The rearrangement uses TRBV5-1 and TRBJ2-3; 10 bases line up with TRBD1. The CDR3 nucleotides read TGCGCCAGCAGCGGAGAGACAGGGGGCGAGGGAGATACGCAGTATTTT. Its protein is CASSGETGGEGDTQYF.